The rows below give T cell receptor beta chains drawn from one sample of a study of blood T cell repertoires in COVID-19. TCRdb's copy holds only in-frame clones and misses some; the assay was immunoSEQ multiplex PCR. The table lists about 170,000 clones, 80% to 90% of them singletons, with approximately 11% in the top ten. The sequencing sample was made of peripheral blood. Receptor source: a woman between 55 and 75 years old with COVID-19, enrolled during active disease. CDR3s include the opening cysteine and the closing phenylalanine or tryptophan. D genes are given only for firm matches. For some rows the clone size is stated as once, few or many, or as a class when expanded; others skip it.

CDR3nt	CDR3aa	abundance	len	v_gene	j_gene	d_gene
TGTGCCAGCAGTTCCAGGGGGCCTGAAGCTTTCTTT	CASSSRGPEAFF	-	12	TRBV12-3/TRBV12-4	TRBJ1-1	TRBD1
TGCGCCAGCAGCCAAGATCCTAGCGGGGTGAGCTCCTACGAGCAGTACTTC	CASSQDPSGVSSYEQYF	-	17	TRBV4-1	TRBJ2-7	TRBD2
TGTGCCAGCAGCCAAGATCTGGTGGGTGCGGACAGGGATCAGTATGGCTACACCTTC	CASSQDLVGADRDQYGYTF	-	19	TRBV4-2	TRBJ1-2	TRBD1
TGTGCCAGCAGCTTGGTAGGGGCGCGAGGAAACACCATATATTTT	CASSLVGARGNTIYF	-	15	TRBV5-4	TRBJ1-3	-
TGCGCCAGCAGCTTGTTGGGGACAGGGTCTGAGACCCAGTACTTC	CASSLLGTGSETQYF	once	15	TRBV5-1	TRBJ2-5	TRBD1
TGTGCCAGTAGTATCGGACAGGGGTCAATTGAAGCTTTCTTT	CASSIGQGSIEAFF	-	14	TRBV19	TRBJ1-1	TRBD1
TGCAGCGTTGTGGACAGTTCCTACGAGCAGTACTTC	CSVVDSSYEQYF	-	12	TRBV29-1	TRBJ2-7	-
TGCGCCAGCAGCCAAGATGGCCCCTATGGCTACACCTTC	CASSQDGPYGYTF	-	13	TRBV4-1	TRBJ1-2	-
TGTGCCAGCTCATCCCTACGAGGGGGCACTGAAGCTTTCTTT	CASSSLRGGTEAFF	once	14	TRBV18	TRBJ1-1	-
TGTGCCAGCAGCTTGGCGGGGGATCAGCCCCAGCATTTT	CASSLAGDQPQHF	-	13	TRBV5-4	TRBJ1-5	-
TGTGCCAGCAGCGCCCACAGGGGGCTCTACTCTGGGGCCAACGTCCTGACTTTC	CASSAHRGLYSGANVLTF	-	18	TRBV7-9	TRBJ2-6	TRBD1
TGTGCCAGCAGCCGAGGGACAGCCCTTCGCTACACCTTC	CASSRGTALRYTF	-	13	TRBV7-2	TRBJ1-2	TRBD1
TGTGCCAGCAGCTTAGGGACTCTCCTCCACTTT	CASSLGTLLHF	-	11	TRBV7-8	TRBJ1-6	-
TGTGCCAGCAGAAGGACAGGAGGCTATGGCTACACCTTC	CASRRTGGYGYTF	-	13	TRBV14	TRBJ1-2	TRBD1
TGCAGTGCTTCTACCTCCGATACGCAGTATTTT	CSASTSDTQYF	-	11	TRBV20-1	TRBJ2-3	-
TGCGCCAGCAGCCAAGATCACAGGATACTGTTTTTT	CASSQDHRILFF	-	12	TRBV4-3	TRBJ1-4	-
TGCGCCAGCAGCCAAGGAGCAGGGGGCGCGTTCGAGCAGTACTTC	CASSQGAGGAFEQYF	-	15	TRBV4-3	TRBJ2-7	TRBD1
TGTGCCAGCAGTGACTCGCTAAGCGGAAAACTGTTTTTT	CASSDSLSGKLFF	-	13	TRBV6-4	TRBJ1-4	-
TGTGCCAGCGGCTGGTCAGGGTCAGATACGCAGTATTTT	CASGWSGSDTQYF	-	13	TRBV6-5	TRBJ2-3	-
TGTGCCAGCAGCGGTGCAGTCCCCTCCCGCTCTGGAAACACCATATATTTT	CASSGAVPSRSGNTIYF	-	17	TRBV9	TRBJ1-3	-
TGTGCCAGCAGCTTAGGGACCGGGACGGGGGTTGCCGAGCAGTACTTC	CASSLGTGTGVAEQYF	-	16	TRBV13	TRBJ2-7	-
TGTGCCAGCAGCTCTACCGGGGGTACGCAGTATTTT	CASSSTGGTQYF	-	12	TRBV7-9	TRBJ2-3	-
TGCGCCAGCACTAGGTCAGCGACCGTTAAAGAGACCCAGTACTTC	CASTRSATVKETQYF	-	15	TRBV5-1	TRBJ2-5	-
TGTGCCAGCAGCAAGTGGACAGGGGGCGAAAAACTGTTTTTT	CASSKWTGGEKLFF	once	14	TRBV5-6	TRBJ1-4	TRBD1
TGTGCCACCAGTGAAGAGACAGGGCTCCCCGGGGAGCTGTTTTTT	CATSEETGLPGELFF	-	15	TRBV24-1	TRBJ2-2	TRBD1
TGTGCCAGCAGCAAAGTGGGACTAGCGGGAGAGTGTGGAGAGCAGTACTTC	CASSKVGLAGECGEQYF	-	17	TRBV21-1	TRBJ2-7	-
TGTGCCAGCAGAGGGGACAGGGAGGGTGGCTACACCTTC	CASRGDREGGYTF	-	13	TRBV2	TRBJ1-2	TRBD1
TGTGCCAGCAGACTGGGACAAAGGAACACTGAAGCTTTCTTT	CASRLGQRNTEAFF	-	14	TRBV27	TRBJ1-1	-
TGCAGCGTTGCAAGAGGGACTAGCGGCCTCGATACGCAGTATTTT	CSVARGTSGLDTQYF	-	15	TRBV29-1	TRBJ2-3	TRBD2
TGTGCCAGCAGCTTAGAGCCCACTAGCGTAAATCTAGCCAAAAACATTCAGTACTTC	CASSLEPTSVNLAKNIQYF	-	19	TRBV7-2	TRBJ2-4	TRBD2
TGTGCCAGCTCAAGTGGAGCGGGAGTCTCAAATGAGCAGTTCTTC	CASSSGAGVSNEQFF	-	15	TRBV19	TRBJ2-1	TRBD2
TGCGCCAGCAGCCTTGGTTGGGGAGAGTTCATTATGGATGAGCAGTTCTTC	CASSLGWGEFIMDEQFF	-	17	TRBV4-3	TRBJ2-1	-
TGTGCCAGCAGCTTAGCAGATGAGGATACGCAGTATTTT	CASSLADEDTQYF	-	13	TRBV11-1	TRBJ2-3	-
TGTGCCAGCAGTAGGGGGACTGGGGCCAACGTCCTGACTTTC	CASSRGTGANVLTF	-	14	TRBV11-3	TRBJ2-6	-
TGTGCCAGCAGCTTATCCCGACAGGGACCTACTAATGAAAAACTGTTTTTT	CASSLSRQGPTNEKLFF	-	17	TRBV7-2	TRBJ1-4	TRBD1
TGTGCCAGCAGCTTAGGATCTCCCGGACTAGCTTGGGAGCAGTACTTC	CASSLGSPGLAWEQYF	-	16	TRBV7-8	TRBJ2-7	TRBD2
TGTGCCAGCAGTTTGCTCCAGGGGCAATCACCCCTCCACTTT	CASSLLQGQSPLHF	once	14	TRBV28	TRBJ1-6	-
TGTGCCATCAAGACTAGCGGAGGGCCAAATGAGCAGTTCTTC	CAIKTSGGPNEQFF	once	14	TRBV10-3	TRBJ2-1	TRBD2
TGTGCCAGCAGCATACTAGGTCGGAACACCGGGGAGCTGTTTTTT	CASSILGRNTGELFF	-	15	TRBV13	TRBJ2-2	-
TGCGCCAGCAGCCAAGAGCTCGGGGTGTCTGGAAACACCATATATTTT	CASSQELGVSGNTIYF	-	16	TRBV4-3	TRBJ1-3	-
TGTGCCAGCAGTTTAAGCCGGGGCGAGCAGTACTTC	CASSLSRGEQYF	-	12	TRBV28	TRBJ2-7	-
TGTGCCACCAGTGATTATCCCCAGGGGGCACCCCAGCATTTT	CATSDYPQGAPQHF	once	14	TRBV24-1	TRBJ1-5	TRBD1
TGTGCCTGGAGTGTTAGCGGGAGGCTAGCCTACAATGAGCAGTTCTTC	CAWSVSGRLAYNEQFF	-	16	TRBV30	TRBJ2-1	TRBD2
TGTGCCAGCAGCGTAGGAACAGCCTTGAACACTGAAGCTTTCTTT	CASSVGTALNTEAFF	few	15	TRBV9	TRBJ1-1	-
TGTGCCAGCAGCCCCGACAGGGCCAACACCGGGGAGCTGTTTTTT	CASSPDRANTGELFF	few	15	TRBV7-2	TRBJ2-2	TRBD1
TGTGCCAGCAGCAAGACAGGCAATGGGGCCAACGTCCTGACTTTC	CASSKTGNGANVLTF	-	15	TRBV9	TRBJ2-6	-
TGTGCCAGCAGCTTAGGACAGAATAATTCACCCCTCCACTTT	CASSLGQNNSPLHF	few	14	TRBV7-2	TRBJ1-6	-
TGCGCCAGCAGCGTTGACCCACAGGGGGCATGGGGCAATCAGCCCCAGCATTTT	CASSVDPQGAWGNQPQHF	-	18	TRBV5-1	TRBJ1-5	TRBD1
TGTGCCAGCGTCGGGAAAGACCAGACCTACGAGCAGTACTTC	CASVGKDQTYEQYF	-	14	TRBV11-3	TRBJ2-7	-
TGTGCCACAAGTAGGGGGGAGCAGTTCTTC	CATSRGEQFF	-	10	TRBV2	TRBJ2-1	-